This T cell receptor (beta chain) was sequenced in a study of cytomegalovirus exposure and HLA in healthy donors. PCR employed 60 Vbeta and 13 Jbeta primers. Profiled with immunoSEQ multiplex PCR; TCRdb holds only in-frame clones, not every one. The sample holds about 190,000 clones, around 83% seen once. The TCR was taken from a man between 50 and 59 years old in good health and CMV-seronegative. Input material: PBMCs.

CDR3 sequence: CASSLRDRGPETQYF. The CDR3 nucleotides read TGCGCCAGCAGCTTGCGGGACAGGGGGCCGGAGACCCAGTACTTC. This chain links TRBV5-1 with TRBJ2-5; 12 bases match TRBD1. This CDR3 contains 15 residues. Unmatched junction bases numbered 3, after V lost 1 base and J lost 5 bases. Germline V gene data show CDR1 as SGHRS and CDR2 as YFSETQ.